Detailed here is one TCR beta chain. Its cognate antigen has yet to be identified. Base qualities are not recorded, but no much larger clone differs from it by a single base. The immunoSEQ Assay, a bias-controlled multiplex PCR, was used to amplify TCRbeta CDR3 regions from genomic DNA. The original methods were these. The number of nucleated cells in each sample was estimated by amplification of reference gene primers within the assay. To quantify the absolute abundance of each unique TCRbeta CDR3 rearrangement, sequence reads were collapsed and filtered. Productive Simpson clonality was computed per sample as the square root of Simpson's diversity index over productive rearrangements. Drawn from immuneACCESS, this table holds only the in-frame rearrangements with V and J called that TCRdb kept. Clones are partly lost; checked studies trace under half to an unresolved V gene and leave the rest unexplained. That table gives V, J and clone size, and the DNA gave D and trimming. The sample includes 70,000 or so clones, with 76% observed a single time. About 15% of the sample comes from the top ten.

Deletion took 3 bases off V and 6 bases off J, with a span of 13 bases between the germline ends. From the germline V gene, CDR1 is MNHNS and CDR2 is SASEGT. The CDR3, cysteine through phenylalanine, is 14 amino acids long. This entry keeps only the CDR3 DNA: 42 bases, framed from base 1. One collaborating source in Seattle enrolled patients during active infection and followed them longitudinally through the course of disease. Each collaborating institution followed its own protocols to collect whole blood in K2EDTA tubes. For TCRbeta analysis, collaborators shipped samples as frozen whole blood, isolated PBMCs, or DNA extracted from either of those sample types. This entry is derived from a study of blood T cell repertoires in COVID-19 (dated by TCRdb to 2020 to 2022). Describing the broader study: The collaborator samples originated in the United States, Italy and Spain and spanned the acute and convalescent phases of COVID-19. The material from the prospective study consisted of cDNA or gDNA derived from T cells, B-cell-depleted T cells, or PBMCs. Subjects who had been exposed to COVID-19, were actively infected with it, or had recovered from it provided the deeply sampled blood TCRbeta repertoires that made up the dataset. The repertoires were made available in a free public database intended to serve as a resource for research on the immune response to SARS-CoV-2. Samples came from the ongoing ImmuneRACE study (first 160 participants) plus 1,254 subjects from 6 global collaborators. A de-identified subject ID, COVID-19 status, age in years and sex were almost always included in the sample metadata. Where HLA class I and class II types were available, the types were taken from metadata supplied by the sample provider, not from assay-based typing.

Results the study describes overall, beyond this receptor: The amount of clinical and demographic metadata varied by source and participant and was provided uncurated.

In this chain, TRBV6-1 is recombined with TRBJ2-3, with an unclear D gene assignment. Sequencing used peripheral blood. The TCR originated in a man aged 60 to 75 with COVID-19, enrolled during active disease. The CDR3 corresponds to CASSDGRLRDTQYF. The DNA sequence is as follows: TGTGCCAGCAGTGATGGTCGTCTCAGGGATACGCAGTATTTT.